This entry concerns a single T cell receptor beta chain. This clone's antigen is unknown. No much larger clonotype is one base removed from it; base qualities were not supplied. From its cysteine to its phenylalanine, the CDR3 spans 12 amino acids. Here the CDR3 DNA is all that survives: 36 bases in frame from base 1. V loses 3 bases of germline sequence and J loses 7 bases, and the interval between the two ends is 9 bases. Via the germline V gene, CDR1 is LGHNT and CDR2 FRNRAP. Enrolling through a virtual design, the prospective study's participants ranged in age from roughly 18 to 95 years and lived across around 25 United States geographic areas. To assign participants to cohorts, the prospective study relied on clinical history that participants themselves reported in a screening survey and a study questionnaire. Recovered participants in ImmuneRACE Cohort 3 were defined as having two consecutive negative NP/OP PCR tests, clearance from a healthcare professional, or resolution of symptoms. In the prospective study, whole blood, serum and a nasopharyngeal or oropharyngeal swab were collected from each participant by mobile phlebotomists. Additional blood draws and questionnaires over a 2-month period could optionally be provided by prospective study participants. Before DNA extraction, blood samples from the prospective study were shipped at room temperature or frozen.

The sample belongs to a study of blood T cell repertoires in COVID-19 (dated by TCRdb to the early 2020s). Concerning the study at large: Samples from collaborators originated in the United States, Italy and Spain and spanned both the acute and convalescent phases of COVID-19. The prospective study material was composed of cDNA or gDNA derived from T cells, B-cell-depleted T cells, or PBMCs. Where available, HLA class I and class II types were obtained from metadata supplied by the sample provider rather than from assay-based typing. The dataset comprised deeply sampled blood TCRbeta repertoires from subjects exposed to, actively infected with, or recovered from COVID-19. Nearly every sample came with metadata listing a de-identified subject ID, COVID-19 status, age in years and sex. The repertoires were released in a freely available public database intended as a resource for research on the immune response to SARS-CoV-2. Samples were obtained from the ongoing ImmuneRACE study (first 160 participants) and from over 1,000 subjects provided by 6 global collaborators.

The immunoSEQ Assay, a bias-controlled multiplex PCR, was used to amplify TCRbeta CDR3 regions from genomic DNA. Under the source paper's analysis protocol: Within the assay, amplification of reference gene primers was used to estimate how many nucleated cells each sample contained. To quantify the absolute abundance of each unique TCRbeta CDR3 rearrangement, sequence reads were collapsed and filtered. Productive Simpson clonality was computed per sample as the square root of Simpson's diversity index over productive rearrangements. This is the immuneACCESS table as TCRdb keeps it, with only in-frame sequences that have V and J called. A part of the clones is gone; compared with another copy, unresolved V genes explain less than half, and the rest is unexplained. V, J and clone size are those of that table, while D and trimming were read from the DNA. This sample is represented by a few hundred thousand clones; 85% to 90% of them were singletons. 10% of the sample goes to the ten largest clones.

What the work shows at the level of the full study, not this receptor alone: How much clinical and demographic metadata was included differed by source and by participant, and the metadata was provided uncurated.

This TCR was recovered from a woman younger than 30 who had recovered from COVID-19. The sample taken for sequencing was PBMCs or T cells enriched from blood (not recorded which). The chain was built from TRBV12-5 and TRBJ1-2, and TRBD1 may be the D gene, going by 6 matching bases. The nucleotides read TGTGCTAGTGGTTTCAGGGGAAGTGGCTACACCTTC. Translated, this is CASGFRGSGYTF.